The entry that follows covers one T cell receptor beta chain sequence. The CDR3 spans 14 residues. The V gene lost 1 base and the J gene lost 5 bases, with 11 bases spanning the gap. Germline CDR1 is LGHNA and CDR2 is YNFKEQ. Authors' data handling: Quantification of nucleated cells was approximated via reference gene primer amplification. Assay used: immunoSEQ multiplex PCR; TCRdb lists only in-frame clones, some missing. That table gives V, J and clone size, and the DNA gave D and trimming. Among about 100,000 clones listed, 92% were seen once. The sample belongs to a study of blood T cell repertoires in COVID-19. Study context: Sites in the United States, Italy and Spain provided acute and convalescent COVID-19 samples. T cells, B-cell-depleted T cells, or PBMCs supplied cDNA or gDNA.

This chain links TRBV4-2 with TRBJ2-5; D possibly corresponds to TRBD1 (5 bases). The specimen sequenced was peripheral blood. The origin of this receptor is a man aged 50-60 years with active COVID-19. The CDR3 protein is CASSQGQGVETQYF. CDR3 bases: TGTGCCAGCAGCCAAGGGCAGGGCGTTGAGACCCAGTACTTC.